This TCR beta chain stems from a study of cytomegalovirus exposure and HLA in healthy donors. Study-level information: One earlier analysis, a look at 180 million or so T cells, found some 120 million unique TCR beta sequences.

In its sample, this clone was seen a few times. Amplification used 60 Vbeta primers and 13 Jbeta primers. Libraries were prepared by immunoSEQ multiplex PCR; TCRdb keeps only in-frame clonotypes and omits some of them. The sample includes about 150,000 clones, about 60% of them seen just once. This TCR derives from a woman aged 55-69 years in good health and CMV-seropositive. Sequenced sample: PBMCs.

CDR3 sequence (DNA): TGTGCCATCAGTGAGTCTGGAGGTACTTACGAGCAGTACTTC. Translating gives CAISESGGTYEQYF. The V call is TRBV10-3, the J call TRBJ2-7; D possibly corresponds to TRBD2 (5 bases). This CDR3 spans 14 amino acids. V gave up 0 bases and J gave up 4 bases, with 10 bases separating them. Germline V lookup: CDR1 ENHRY, CDR2 SYGVKD.